This TCR beta chain stems from a study of technical replicates of blood from several donors. This table comes from immunoSEQ multiplex PCR, and its TCRdb copy is limited to in-frame clones, with some not included. The data contain approximately 76,000 clones, 75% to 95% of them seen just once; the ten biggest clones take up just under 0.25%. This CDR3 region has 11 residues. Germline CDR1 reads SNHLY; CDR2 reads FYNNEI. Trimming stripped 11 bases from V and 0 bases from J, with 8 bases between. The sequence was obtained from a human donor in good health. The sequencing input was T cells isolated from PBMCs. V is TRBV2 and J is TRBJ2-7, with D unresolved. The CDR3 reads CALLSSYEQYF. Here the CDR3 DNA reads TGTGCCCTCCTTAGCTCCTACGAGCAGTACTTC.